The TCR beta chain described here comes from a study of blood T cell repertoires in COVID-19. Study summary: The study drew acute and convalescent COVID-19 samples from the United States, Italy and Spain. The cDNA or gDNA used as material had been derived from T cells, B-cell-depleted T cells, or PBMCs.

Original processing notes: How many nucleated cells were present was estimated from reference gene primer amplification. Profiled with immunoSEQ multiplex PCR; TCRdb holds only in-frame clones, not every one. V, J and clone size derive from that table, while D and trimming were established from the DNA sequence. Here the sample spans some 70,000 clones, around 90% being singletons. Enrollment of patients from Seattle took place during active infection, with longitudinal follow-up. Germline V lookup: CDR1 MNHEY, CDR2 SVGAGI. The CDR3 sequence is 14 residues long. After removal of 0 bases from V and 4 bases from J, the junction contained 2 bases not matched to a gene.

The specimen was peripheral blood. V is TRBV6-5 and J is TRBJ2-5, with TRBD2 identical over 7 bases. The receptor was isolated from a man aged 50 or older with COVID-19, enrolled during active disease. CDR3 loop: CASSYSGGRETQYF. The CDR3 DNA is TGTGCCAGCAGTTACTCTGGCGGGAGAGAGACCCAGTACTTC.